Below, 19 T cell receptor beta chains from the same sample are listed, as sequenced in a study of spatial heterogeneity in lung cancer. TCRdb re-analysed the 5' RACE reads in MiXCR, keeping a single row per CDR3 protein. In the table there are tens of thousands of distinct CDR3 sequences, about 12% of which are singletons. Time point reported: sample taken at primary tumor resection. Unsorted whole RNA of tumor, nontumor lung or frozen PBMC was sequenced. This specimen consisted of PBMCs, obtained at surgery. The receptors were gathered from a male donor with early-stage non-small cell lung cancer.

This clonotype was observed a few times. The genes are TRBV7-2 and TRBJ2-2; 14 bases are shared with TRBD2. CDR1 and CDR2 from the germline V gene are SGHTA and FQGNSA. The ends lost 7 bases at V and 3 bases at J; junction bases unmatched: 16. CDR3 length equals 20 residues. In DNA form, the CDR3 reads TGTGCCAGCATCCCCGGACTAGCGGGGGGACTTAGTGCTGACACCGGGGAGCTGTTTTTT. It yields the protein CASIPGLAGGLSADTGELFF.

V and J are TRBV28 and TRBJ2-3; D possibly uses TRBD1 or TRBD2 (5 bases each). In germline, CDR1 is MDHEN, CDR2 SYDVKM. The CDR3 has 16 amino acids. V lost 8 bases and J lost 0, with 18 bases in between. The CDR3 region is CASRNLGRASTDTQYF. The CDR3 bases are TGTGCCAGCCGAAACCTGGGACGCGCTAGCACAGATACGCAGTATTTT.

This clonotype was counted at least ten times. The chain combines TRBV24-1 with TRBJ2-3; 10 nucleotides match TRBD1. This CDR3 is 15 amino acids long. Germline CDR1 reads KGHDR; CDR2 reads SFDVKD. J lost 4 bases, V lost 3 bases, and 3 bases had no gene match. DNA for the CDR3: TGTGCCACCAGTGATGGACAGGGGGGCCCAGATACGCAGTATTTT. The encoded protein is CATSDGQGGPDTQYF.

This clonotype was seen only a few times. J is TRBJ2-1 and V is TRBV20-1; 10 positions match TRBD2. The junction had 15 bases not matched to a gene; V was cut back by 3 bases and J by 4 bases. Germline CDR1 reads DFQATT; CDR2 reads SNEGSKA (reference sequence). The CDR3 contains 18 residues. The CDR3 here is CSASQGTPGLANYNEQFF. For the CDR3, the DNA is TGCAGTGCTAGCCAAGGGACGCCGGGACTAGCGAATTACAATGAGCAGTTCTTC.

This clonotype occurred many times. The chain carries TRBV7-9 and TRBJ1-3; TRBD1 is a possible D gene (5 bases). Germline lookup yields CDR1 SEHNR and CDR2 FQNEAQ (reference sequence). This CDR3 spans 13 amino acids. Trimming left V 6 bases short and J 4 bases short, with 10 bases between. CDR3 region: CASRARDGNTIYF. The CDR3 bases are TGTGCCAGCAGGGCCAGGGACGGAAACACCATATATTTT.

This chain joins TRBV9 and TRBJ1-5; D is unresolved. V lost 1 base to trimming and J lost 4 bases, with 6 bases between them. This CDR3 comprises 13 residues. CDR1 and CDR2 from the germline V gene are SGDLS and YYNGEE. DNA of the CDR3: TGTGCCAGCAGCGTATCTTGGAATCAGCCCCAGCATTTT. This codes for CASSVSWNQPQHF.

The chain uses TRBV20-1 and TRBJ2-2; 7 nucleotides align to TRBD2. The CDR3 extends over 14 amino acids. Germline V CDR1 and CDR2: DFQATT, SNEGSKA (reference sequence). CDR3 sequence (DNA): TGCACTACGTCTCCGGGGGGGAACACCGGGGAGCTGTTTTTT. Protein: CTTSPGGNTGELFF.

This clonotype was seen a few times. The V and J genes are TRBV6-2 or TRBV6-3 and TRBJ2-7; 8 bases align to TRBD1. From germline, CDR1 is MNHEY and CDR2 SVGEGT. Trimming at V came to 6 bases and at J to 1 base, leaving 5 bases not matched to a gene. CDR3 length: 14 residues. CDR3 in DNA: TGTGCCAGCAGGGCCGGGACAGGTTCCTACGAGCAGTACTTC. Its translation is CASRAGTGSYEQYF.

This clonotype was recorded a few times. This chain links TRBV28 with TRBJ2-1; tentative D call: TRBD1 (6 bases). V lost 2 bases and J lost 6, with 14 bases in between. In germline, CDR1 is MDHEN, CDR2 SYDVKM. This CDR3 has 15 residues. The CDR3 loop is CASSLGTPFLNEQFF. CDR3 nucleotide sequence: TGTGCCAGCAGTTTAGGGACACCTTTTCTCAATGAGCAGTTCTTC.

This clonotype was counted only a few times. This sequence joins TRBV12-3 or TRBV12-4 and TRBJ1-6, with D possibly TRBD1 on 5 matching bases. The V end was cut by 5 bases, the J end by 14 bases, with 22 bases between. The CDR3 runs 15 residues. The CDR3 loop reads CASSPPRSGTFALHF. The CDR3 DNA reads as TGTGCCAGCAGTCCCCCGCGCTCAGGGACGTTTGCCCTCCACTTT.

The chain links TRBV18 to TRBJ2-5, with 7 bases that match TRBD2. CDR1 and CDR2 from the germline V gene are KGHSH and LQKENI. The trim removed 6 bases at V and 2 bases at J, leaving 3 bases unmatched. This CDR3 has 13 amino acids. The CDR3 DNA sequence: TGTGCCAGCTCTGGCGGGGGACAAGAGACCCAGTACTTC. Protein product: CASSGGGQETQYF.

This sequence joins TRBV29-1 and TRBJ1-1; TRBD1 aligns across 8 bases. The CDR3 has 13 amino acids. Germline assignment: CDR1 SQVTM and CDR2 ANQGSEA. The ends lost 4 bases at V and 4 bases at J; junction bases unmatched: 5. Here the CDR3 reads CSVARTGSTEAFF. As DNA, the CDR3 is TGCAGCGTTGCCCGGACAGGGAGCACTGAAGCTTTCTTT.

This CDR3 is CSTPGRGATDTQYF. As DNA, the CDR3 is TGCAGTACGCCCGGGCGGGGGGCCACAGATACGCAGTATTTT. This rearrangement joins TRBV20-1 to TRBJ2-3; TRBD2 agrees at 8 bases. CDR3 size: 14 residues. The germline V gene has CDR1 DFQATT and CDR2 SNEGSKA (reference sequence). V shed 8 bases and J 2 bases; nucleotides not matched to a gene: 9.

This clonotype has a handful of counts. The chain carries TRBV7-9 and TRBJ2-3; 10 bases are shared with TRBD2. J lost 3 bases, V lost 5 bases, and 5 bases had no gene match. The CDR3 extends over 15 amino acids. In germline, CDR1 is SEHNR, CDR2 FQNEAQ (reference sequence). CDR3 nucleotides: TGTGCCAGCAGCCAAGCGGGGGGGCCAACAGATACGCAGTATTTT. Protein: CASSQAGGPTDTQYF. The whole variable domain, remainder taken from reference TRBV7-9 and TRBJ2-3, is DTGVSQNPRHKITKRGQNVTFRCDPISEHNRLYWYRQTLGQGPEFLTYFQNEAQLEKSRLLSDRFSAERPKGSFSTLEIQRTEQGDSAMYLCASSQAGGPTDTQYFGPGTRLTVL.

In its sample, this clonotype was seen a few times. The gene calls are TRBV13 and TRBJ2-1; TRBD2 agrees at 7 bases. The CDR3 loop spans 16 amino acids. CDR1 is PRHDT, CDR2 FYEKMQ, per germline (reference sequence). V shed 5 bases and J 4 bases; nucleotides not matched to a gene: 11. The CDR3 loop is CASSPVVSGVYNEQFF. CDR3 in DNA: TGTGCCAGCAGCCCGGTCGTCAGCGGGGTTTACAATGAGCAGTTCTTC. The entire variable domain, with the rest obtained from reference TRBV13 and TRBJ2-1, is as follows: AAGVIQSPRHLIKEKRETATLKCYPIPRHDTVYWYQQGPGQDPQFLISFYEKMQSDKGSIPDRFSAQQFSDYHSELNMSSLELGDSALYFCASSPVVSGVYNEQFFGPGTRLTVL.

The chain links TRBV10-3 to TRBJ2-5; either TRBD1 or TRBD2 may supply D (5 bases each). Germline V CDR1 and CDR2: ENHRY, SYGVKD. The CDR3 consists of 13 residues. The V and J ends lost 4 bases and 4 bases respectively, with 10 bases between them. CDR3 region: CAISAGARETQYF. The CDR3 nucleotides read TGTGCCATCAGTGCCGGGGCGAGAGAGACCCAGTACTTC.

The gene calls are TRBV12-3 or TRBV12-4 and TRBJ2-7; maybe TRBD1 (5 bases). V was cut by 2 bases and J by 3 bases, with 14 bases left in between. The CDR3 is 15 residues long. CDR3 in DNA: TGTGCCAGCAGTTTATTCGCTGGGGCCCGCTACGAGCAGTACTTC. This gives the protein CASSLFAGARYEQYF.

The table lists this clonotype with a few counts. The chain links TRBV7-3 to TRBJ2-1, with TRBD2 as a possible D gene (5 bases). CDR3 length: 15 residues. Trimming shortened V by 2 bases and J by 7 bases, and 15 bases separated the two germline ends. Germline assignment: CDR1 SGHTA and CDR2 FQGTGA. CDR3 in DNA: TGTGCCAGCAGCTTAGGCGGGTCCTTTTGGAATGAGCAGTTCTTC. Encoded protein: CASSLGGSFWNEQFF.

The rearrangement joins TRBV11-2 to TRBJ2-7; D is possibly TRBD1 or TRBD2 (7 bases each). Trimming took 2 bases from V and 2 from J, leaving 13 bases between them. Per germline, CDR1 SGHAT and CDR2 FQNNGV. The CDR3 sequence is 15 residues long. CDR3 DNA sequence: TGTGCCAGCAGCTTAAGCGGGACAGAGACCTACGAGCAGTACTTC. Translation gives CASSLSGTETYEQYF.